These 24 T cell receptor beta chains came from one sample sequenced in a study of blood T cells in healthy people across ages. For the second PCR, which ran for about 6 to 11 cycles, a sample-barcoded 5' primer and a J-beta primer mix were used. TCRdb ran MiXCR on the 5' RACE reads and lists one entry per CDR3 protein. The sample lists about 1.5 million distinct CDR3 sequences, approximately 39% occurring once. The sequencing input was blood. These receptors all stem from a woman between 18 and 30 years old in good health.

The chain links TRBV20-1 to TRBJ1-2, with D uncertain. Germline-derived CDR1 and CDR2 are DFQATT and SNEGSKA (reference sequence). CDR3 length: 14 residues. Trimming took 6 bases from V and 2 from J, leaving 16 bases between them. The CDR3: CSAQARTLNYGYTF. The CDR3 nucleotides are TGCAGTGCCCAAGCGAGGACCTTAAACTATGGCTACACCTTC.

The rearrangement uses TRBV7-2 and TRBJ2-7; D might be TRBD1 or TRBD2, each matching 5 bases. Germline lookup yields CDR1 SGHTA and CDR2 FQGNSA. The CDR3 has 16 amino acids. The V gene lost 4 bases and the J gene lost 2 bases, with 18 bases spanning the gap. For the CDR3, the DNA is TGTGCCAGCAGCTGGGGGATGTCGGGACGTCCCTACGAGCAGTACTTC. The encoded protein is CASSWGMSGRPYEQYF.

This clonotype has only a few counts. The rearrangement links TRBV12-3 or TRBV12-4 to TRBJ1-2; no definite D call. Trimming took 3 bases from V and 7 from J, leaving 12 bases between them. The CDR3 sequence is 13 residues long. The CDR3 reads CASSLGTWGGYTF. CDR3 bases: TGTGCCAGCAGTTTGGGAACCTGGGGTGGCTACACCTTC.

This chain connects TRBV2 to TRBJ2-2; 9 bases are shared with TRBD2. The V gene's germline CDR1 is SNHLY and CDR2 FYNNEI. CDR3 length: 16 amino acids. V lost 6 bases and J lost 5; bases outside the gene matches: 10. CDR3 in DNA: TGTGCCAGCAGGAAGGGTCTAGCGGGAAAAACCGGGGAGCTGTTTTTT. Amino acid sequence: CASRKGLAGKTGELFF.

The chain is built from TRBV7-9 and TRBJ2-2; D is perhaps TRBD1 (5 bases). Trimming took 3 bases from V and 6 from J, leaving 11 bases between them. From germline, CDR1 is SEHNR and CDR2 FQNEAQ (reference sequence). This CDR3 region has 14 residues. CDR3 amino acids: CASSFQQGPGELFF. CDR3 nucleotide sequence: TGTGCCAGCAGCTTCCAGCAGGGTCCCGGGGAGCTGTTTTTT.

This clonotype came up a few times. The V and J genes are TRBV27 and TRBJ1-2, with D unresolved. Germline assignment: CDR1 MNHEY and CDR2 SMNVEV (reference sequence). The length of the CDR3 is 13 residues. V lost 5 bases, J lost 0 bases, and 7 bases lay in between. CDR3 protein: CASSIGSNYGYTF. The CDR3, as DNA: TGTGCCAGCAGTATCGGATCTAACTATGGCTACACCTTC.

The V call is TRBV12-3 or TRBV12-4, the J call TRBJ2-1; 10 bases line up with TRBD1. V lost 5 bases and J lost 4; bases outside the gene matches: 20. The CDR3 extends over 20 amino acids. For the CDR3, the DNA is TGTGCCAGCAGTCCCCGGGACAGGGGCCGCGGACCGCGGCGGTACAATGAGCAGTTCTTC. It translates to CASSPRDRGRGPRRYNEQFF.

A word on this clonotype: A much larger clone lies a single base off, so this may be a read error. This rearrangement joins TRBV25-1 to TRBJ2-5, with 8 bases that match TRBD1. J gave up 13 bases and V 4 bases, and 11 bases lay outside the gene matches. The CDR3 runs 13 residues. Germline lookup yields CDR1 MGHDK and CDR2 SYGVNS. The CDR3 loop reads CASSGDRGYERYF. The CDR3 region has the DNA TGTGCCAGCAGTGGCGACAGGGGCTACGAGCGGTACTTC.

The rearrangement links TRBV6-2 or TRBV6-3 to TRBJ2-3, with D unresolved. Germline V gene sequence: CDR1 MNHEY, CDR2 SVGEGT. The CDR3 has 14 amino acids. Deletions cut 3 bases from V and 6 bases from J, with 13 bases between. The CDR3 DNA sequence: TGTGCCAGCAGTTATTTCCGGGTGGCGGATACGCAGTATTTT. Translated, it gives CASSYFRVADTQYF.

This sequence joins TRBV4-3 and TRBJ2-3; D is ambiguous. The CDR3 loop spans 16 amino acids. V lost 0 bases and J lost 2, with 12 bases in between. Looked up from germline, CDR1 is LGHNA and CDR2 is YSLEER. The CDR3 region is CASSQDSSSHTDTQYF. The CDR3 DNA sequence: TGCGCCAGCAGCCAAGATTCTTCGAGTCACACAGATACGCAGTATTTT.

The chain uses TRBV6-5 and TRBJ1-2; D is perhaps TRBD1 (5 bases). CDR1 and CDR2 from the germline V gene are MNHEY and SVGAGI. Deletions cut 11 bases from V and 1 base from J, with 14 bases between. The CDR3 length is 13 residues. The CDR3 DNA follows: TGTGCCGTCCGGGACGGAAATAACTATGGCTACACCTTC. Its translation: CAVRDGNNYGYTF.

This clonotype was seen repeatedly, ten times or more. V gene TRBV18 combines with J gene TRBJ2-7; perhaps TRBD2 as D (6 bases). V was pared by 3 bases and J by 2 bases, with 11 bases between. Per the germline V gene, CDR1 is KGHSH and CDR2 is LQKENI. The CDR3 runs to 14 residues. CDR3 sequence (DNA): TGTGCCAGCTCACCTCCAGCGGGCGCCTACGAGCAGTACTTC. Residues: CASSPPAGAYEQYF.

The chain has TRBV2 and TRBJ2-1, with TRBD1 matching over 7 bases. Germline-derived CDR1 and CDR2 are SNHLY and FYNNEI. CDR3 length equals 15 residues. V gave up 5 bases and J gave up 2 bases; unmatched junction bases: 6. The CDR3 sequence: CASSREQGTYNEQFF. Written as DNA, the CDR3 is TGTGCCAGCAGTAGAGAACAGGGGACCTACAATGAGCAGTTCTTC.

The DNA for the CDR3 is TGTGCCAGCAGCCCCGGGACTGTGCAGTTCTTC. Its translation is CASSPGTVQFF. The chain is built from TRBV7-2 and TRBJ2-1, with D possibly matching TRBD2 (6 bases). Looked up from germline, CDR1 is SGHTA and CDR2 is FQGNSA. The CDR3 consists of 11 residues. V was shortened by 5 bases and J by 12 bases, with 11 bases between the two germline ends.

This clonotype was found many times. This chain connects TRBV19 to TRBJ2-5; the D gene is possibly TRBD1 (5 bases). V shed 6 bases and J shed 5 bases, with 13 bases lying between them. The CDR3 covers 13 residues. Germline V gene data show CDR1 as LNHDA and CDR2 as SQIVND (reference sequence). CDR3 sequence: CASSNSRQETQYF. CDR3 in DNA: TGTGCCAGTAGCAACAGCCGACAGGAGACCCAGTACTTC.

This chain links TRBV4-3 with TRBJ2-1; maybe TRBD2 (5 bases). V lost 2 bases and J lost 10, with 18 bases in between. The CDR3 contains 15 residues. Germline V gives CDR1 LGHNA, CDR2 YSLEER. The CDR3 spells CASSQLASTEGEQFF. CDR3 DNA sequence: TGCGCCAGCAGCCAACTCGCTTCTACCGAGGGCGAGCAGTTCTTC.

The chain couples TRBV6-1 to TRBJ1-2, with D perhaps matching TRBD1 (6 bases). The CDR3 sequence is 14 residues long. V was clipped by 2 bases and J by 4 bases, with 11 bases between them. CDR1 is MNHNS, CDR2 SASEGT, per germline. CDR3 amino acids: CASSEQGLSYGYTF. The CDR3 coding sequence is TGTGCCAGCAGTGAACAGGGGCTCAGCTATGGCTACACCTTC.

This clonotype was seen more than once but under ten times. The rearrangement links TRBV6-6 to TRBJ1-5; D uncertain. With 7 bases removed from V and 0 bases from J, the gap between germline ends came to 7 bases. CDR3 length: 13 amino acids. Germline lookup yields CDR1 MNHNY and CDR2 SVGAGI (reference sequence). The CDR3 DNA follows: TGTGCCAGCACCGAGCATAGCAATCAGCCCCAGCATTTT. This gives the protein CASTEHSNQPQHF.

The chain has TRBV12-3 or TRBV12-4 and TRBJ2-4; TRBD1 matches at 9 bases. This CDR3 contains 17 residues. V lost 3 bases to trimming and J lost 1 base; unmatched junction nucleotides: 7. The CDR3 coding sequence is TGTGCCAGCAGTTTTTCCGGGACAGGGAAGGCCAAAAACATTCAGTACTTC. Translating it yields CASSFSGTGKAKNIQYF.

A few counts support this clonotype. One end of the junction is discordant with germline, which a read error may explain. The genes are TRBV6-2 or TRBV6-3 and TRBJ2-3; 7 bases align to TRBD2. This CDR3 has 15 amino acids. Germline CDR1 MNHEY, CDR2 SVGEGT. As DNA, the CDR3 is TGTGCCAGCAGTCCTCGGACTAGTTCCACAGGTACGCAGTATTTT. Translated, it gives CASSPRTSSTGTQYF.

This clonotype has only a few counts. This chain connects TRBV25-1 to TRBJ2-7, with 11 bases identical to TRBD1. Germline V gives CDR1 MGHDK, CDR2 SYGVNS. V dropped 7 bases and J dropped 3; count of bases not matched to a gene: 2. This CDR3 has 13 amino acids. Here the CDR3 DNA reads TGTGCCAGCATCGGGACAGGGGGCTACGAGCAGTACTTC. Protein product: CASIGTGGYEQYF.

This clonotype has a count of ten or more. The chain employs TRBV9 and TRBJ1-1; no definite D call. The CDR3 has 13 residues. Trimming left V 5 bases short and J 1 base short, with 9 bases between. Germline-derived CDR1 and CDR2 are SGDLS and YYNGEE. In nucleotides, the CDR3 is TGTGCCAGCAGTGTCTCTCCGAACACTGAAGCTTTCTTT. The encoded protein is CASSVSPNTEAFF.

The V gene is TRBV12-3 or TRBV12-4, the J gene TRBJ1-4, with D maybe TRBD1 (5 bases). The V gene lost 7 bases and the J gene lost 0 bases, with 12 bases spanning the gap. The CDR3 is made up of 15 amino acids. CDR3 loop: CASKLGGSTNEKLFF. The DNA of the CDR3 is TGTGCCAGCAAGCTGGGGGGGTCAACTAATGAAAAACTGTTTTTT.

The V gene is TRBV4-3, the J gene TRBJ2-3, with D unresolved. The CDR3 length is 14 residues. Germline-derived CDR1 and CDR2 are LGHNA and YSLEER. V was pared by 1 base and J by 7 bases, with 12 bases between. The CDR3 nucleotides read TGCGCCAGCAGCCAAGTTTTTGCGAAGCATACGCAGTATTTT. Translating it yields CASSQVFAKHTQYF.